The 25 T cell receptor beta chains reported below all come from one sample, sequenced in a study of monozygotic twins with inflammatory bowel disease. TCRdb reworked the 5' RACE reads into one entry per CDR3 protein, no DNA. The sample data list approximately 400,000 distinct CDR3 sequences. Sample: blood. Every receptor here comes from a human donor with ulcerative colitis or Crohn's disease, or a healthy co-twin of an affected twin (not recorded which).

The V call is TRBV15, the J call TRBJ1-5; there is no DNA to check the TCRdb D call of TRBD1. The CDR3 is 14 residues long. Germline CDR1 reads LNHNV; CDR2 reads YYDKDF (reference sequence). The CDR3 is CATSLTVSNQPQHF.

The chain is built from TRBV20-1 and TRBJ1-6; lacking DNA, the TRBD1 call made by TCRdb goes unchecked. This CDR3 has 13 amino acids. CDR1 DFQATT and CDR2 SNEGSKA come from the germline V gene (reference sequence). The CDR3 loop is CSARVGATAPLHF.

CDR3 region: CSARPTTDRNYGYTF. The chain is built from TRBV20-1 and TRBJ1-2; TCRdb returns TRBD1, unconfirmable since there is no DNA. Looked up from germline, CDR1 is DFQATT and CDR2 is SNEGSKA (reference sequence). The CDR3 loop spans 15 amino acids.

The rearrangement uses TRBV6-6 and TRBJ2-7; TCRdb selects TRBD2, and the lack of DNA leaves this call unchecked. Germline CDR1 is MNHNY and CDR2 is SVGAGI (reference sequence). The CDR3 runs to 14 residues. The CDR3 loop reads CASSQTSGGYEQYF.

The CDR3 region is CASSKGQGRTEAFF. V gene TRBV7-2 combines with J gene TRBJ1-1; TCRdb's D call, TRBD1, is unchecked because there is no DNA. Germline V gene data show CDR1 as SGHTA and CDR2 as FQGNSA. The CDR3 runs to 14 residues.

This chain uses TRBV5-1 with TRBJ2-2. The CDR3 is 15 residues long. Per the germline V gene, CDR1 is SGHRS and CDR2 is YFSETQ. The CDR3 is CASSTDPRGTGELFF.

This chain uses TRBV2 with TRBJ2-2; TCRdb selects TRBD1, and the lack of DNA leaves this call unchecked. The CDR3 totals 16 residues. Germline V gene lookup returns CDR1 SNHLY and CDR2 FYNNEI. CDR3 in amino acids: CASSEIGTANTGELFF. The variable domain in full, completed from reference TRBV2 and TRBJ2-2, reads EPEVTQTPSHQVTQMGQEVILRCVPISNHLYFYWYRQILGQKVEFLVSFYNNEISEKSEIFDDQFSVERPDGSNFTLKIRSTKLEDSAMYFCASSEIGTANTGELFFGEGSRLTVL.

V usage is TRBV4-3 and J usage is TRBJ2-6; TCRdb gives TRBD2 as the D gene, but with no DNA this cannot be confirmed. This CDR3 contains 18 residues. Germline values: CDR1 LGHNA, CDR2 YSLEER. CDR3 region: CASSQDGRTSSGANVLTF.

The chain carries TRBV7-3 and TRBJ2-1; with no DNA, the TCRdb D assignment of TRBD2 cannot be verified. The length of the CDR3 is 15 residues. Germline assignment: CDR1 SGHTA and CDR2 FQGTGA. The CDR3 here is CASSLTPSGMGEQFF.

The V call is TRBV5-6, the J call TRBJ1-6; checking the TCRdb D call of TRBD1 is not possible without DNA. Germline CDR1 SGHDT, CDR2 YYEEEE. The CDR3 length is 15 residues. CDR3 amino acids: CASSWGTGNNSPLHF.

V and J are TRBV25-1 and TRBJ2-7; TCRdb's D gene call, TRBD1, goes unchecked for lack of DNA. The CDR3 length is 15 residues. Germline V lookup: CDR1 MGHDK, CDR2 SYGVNS. The CDR3 sequence: CASSGDRVSSYEQYF.

V gene TRBV19 combines with J gene TRBJ1-5. The CDR3 covers 13 residues. In germline, CDR1 is LNHDA, CDR2 SQIVND (reference sequence). The CDR3 spells CASSMDGYQPQHF. The full variable domain, with the rest looked up from reference TRBV19 and TRBJ1-5, is DGGITQSPKYLFRKEGQNVTLSCEQNLNHDAMYWYRQDPGQGLRLIYYSQIVNDFQKGDIAEGYSVSREKKESFPLTVTSAQKNPTAFYLCASSMDGYQPQHFGDGTRLSIL.

This CDR3 is CASSESGGNNSPLHF. The gene calls are TRBV10-2 and TRBJ1-6; the D call of TRBD1 rests on TCRdb alone, since no DNA is present to check it. The CDR3 runs 15 residues. From germline, CDR1 is WSHSY and CDR2 SAAADI.

This sequence joins TRBV18 and TRBJ2-2. Germline V gene lookup returns CDR1 KGHSH and CDR2 LQKENI. This CDR3 has 12 residues. Here the CDR3 reads CASSPKSGELFF.

The chain uses TRBV2 and TRBJ1-1; the D gene TCRdb calls, TRBD1, cannot be checked with no DNA. CDR3 length: 11 amino acids. Germline V gene data show CDR1 as SNHLY and CDR2 as FYNNEI. CDR3 loop: CASTGTGGAFF.

The chain couples TRBV7-9 to TRBJ2-1. The germline V gene encodes CDR1 SEHNR and CDR2 FQNEAQ (reference sequence). There are 16 residues in the CDR3. This chain's CDR3 is CASSLARVAGHNEQFF.

This rearrangement joins TRBV20-1 to TRBJ1-6. The length of the CDR3 is 16 residues. Germline loops: CDR1 DFQATT, CDR2 SNEGSKA (reference sequence). CDR3 loop: CSAKQPRSSYNSPLHF.

The chain has TRBV20-1 and TRBJ1-5; TCRdb outputs TRBD1, but without DNA this stays unchecked. The germline gives CDR1 DFQATT, CDR2 SNEGSKA (reference sequence). This CDR3 comprises 13 residues. CDR3 protein: CSAVQGVNQPQHF.

J is TRBJ2-3 and V is TRBV11-2; TCRdb indicates TRBD2, and absent DNA this call remains unverified. Germline V gives CDR1 SGHAT, CDR2 FQNNGV. There are 19 residues in the CDR3. CDR3 loop: CASSSSPETSRPHTDTQYF. Supplemented by reference TRBV11-2 and TRBJ2-3, the full variable domain reads EAGVAQSPRYKIIEKRQSVAFWCNPISGHATLYWYQQILGQGPKLLIQFQNNGVVDDSQLPKDRFSAERLKGVDSTLKIQPAKLEDSAVYLCASSSSPETSRPHTDTQYFGPGTRLTVL.

V usage is TRBV7-9 and J usage is TRBJ2-4; TCRdb designates TRBD1, a call that cannot be tested without DNA. CDR1 and CDR2 from the germline V gene are SEHNR and FQNEAQ (reference sequence). CDR3 size: 17 residues. The CDR3 loop is CASSLAGTALAKNIQYF. Drawing the rest from reference TRBV7-9 and TRBJ2-4, the complete variable domain is DTGVSQNPRHKITKRGQNVTFRCDPISEHNRLYWYRQTLGQGPEFLTYFQNEAQLEKSRLLSDRFSAERPKGSFSTLEIQRTEQGDSAMYLCASSLAGTALAKNIQYFGAGTRLSVL.

The gene calls are TRBV5-1 and TRBJ2-1; TCRdb names TRBD1, which stays unverified in the absence of DNA. The CDR3 is 15 amino acids. From germline, CDR1 is SGHRS and CDR2 YFSETQ. This CDR3 is CASSLEGRENNEQFF.

The rearrangement joins TRBV18 to TRBJ2-7; the D call of TRBD2 rests on TCRdb alone, since no DNA is present to check it. CDR1 is KGHSH and CDR2 is LQKENI in the germline V gene. CDR3 length: 16 amino acids. The CDR3 is CASSPIKGLAGGEQYF.

The CDR3 reads CASSRTGVRVSTGDQPQHF. This chain links TRBV12-3 or TRBV12-4 with TRBJ1-5; TCRdb indicates TRBD1, and absent DNA this call remains unverified. The length of the CDR3 is 19 residues.

The CDR3 spells CASSVLTGGEAFF. The V call is TRBV11-1, the J call TRBJ1-1; there is no DNA to check the TCRdb D call of TRBD1. Germline CDR1 SGHAT, CDR2 FQDESV (reference sequence). The CDR3 has 13 amino acids.

The rearrangement uses TRBV4-1 and TRBJ2-4; TCRdb selects TRBD2, and the lack of DNA leaves this call unchecked. The CDR3 is 18 amino acids. Germline V gives CDR1 MGHRA, CDR2 YSYEKL. The CDR3 sequence is CASRGPGLAGVAKNIQYF.